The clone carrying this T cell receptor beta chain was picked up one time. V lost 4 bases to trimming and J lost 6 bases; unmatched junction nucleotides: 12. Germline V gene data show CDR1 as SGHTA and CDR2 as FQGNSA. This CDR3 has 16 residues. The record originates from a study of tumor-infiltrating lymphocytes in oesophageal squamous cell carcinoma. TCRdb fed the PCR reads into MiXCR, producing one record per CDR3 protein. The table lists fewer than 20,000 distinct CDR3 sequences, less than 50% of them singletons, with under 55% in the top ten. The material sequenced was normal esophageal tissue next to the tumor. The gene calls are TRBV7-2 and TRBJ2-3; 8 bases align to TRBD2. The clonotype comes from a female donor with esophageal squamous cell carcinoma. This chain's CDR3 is CASSSQPGLVTDTQYF. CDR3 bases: TGTGCCAGCAGCTCCCAACCGGGACTAGTGACGGATACGCAGTATTTT.